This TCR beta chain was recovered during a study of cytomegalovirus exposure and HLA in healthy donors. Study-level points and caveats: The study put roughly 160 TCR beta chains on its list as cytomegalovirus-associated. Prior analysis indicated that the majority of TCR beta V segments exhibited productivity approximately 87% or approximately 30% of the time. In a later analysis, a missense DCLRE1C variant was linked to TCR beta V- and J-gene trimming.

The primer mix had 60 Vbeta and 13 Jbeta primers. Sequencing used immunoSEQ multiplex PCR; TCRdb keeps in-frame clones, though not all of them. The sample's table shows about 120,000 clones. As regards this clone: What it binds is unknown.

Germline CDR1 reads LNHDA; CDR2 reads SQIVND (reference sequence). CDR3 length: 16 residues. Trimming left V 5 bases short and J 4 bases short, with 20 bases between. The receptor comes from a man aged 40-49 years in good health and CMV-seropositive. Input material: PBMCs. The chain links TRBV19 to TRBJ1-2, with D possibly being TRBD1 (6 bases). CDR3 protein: CASSSQAAGESYGYTF. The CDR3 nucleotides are TGTGCCAGTAGTTCCCAAGCGGCAGGGGAATCCTATGGCTACACCTTC.